The table lists the clone carrying this TCR beta chain with many counts. Its antigen is undetermined. The data stem from a study of beta chain features in type 1 diabetes. The study's findings and limits: Moderately but significantly shorter TCRB CDR3s were found in Type 1 diabetes patients in all four CD4+ subsets. Shorter templates might be favored by PCR, and equally so in patients and in controls. Individuals with type 1 diabetes displayed fewer insertions and more deletions at VDJ junctions. Patients' naive, central memory and regulatory TCRB repertoires appeared more alike than those of healthy donors.

The study reverse transcribed the entire isolated RNA, so it sequenced expressed TCRB transcripts. The assay was immunoSEQ multiplex PCR, and TCRdb's table has in-frame clones only and misses some. Among roughly 100,000 clones listed, 25% to 35% were seen once. This TCR was recovered from a woman younger than 30 with type 1 diabetes. The sample consisted of central memory CD4+ T cells from blood.

The CDR3 region is CASSLDEQETQYF. CDR3 nucleotide sequence: TGTGCCAGCAGCTTGGACGAGCAAGAGACCCAGTACTTC. The chain links TRBV5-6 to TRBJ2-5; no clear D. The germline V gene encodes CDR1 SGHDT and CDR2 YYEEEE. Trimming left V 0 bases short and J 2 bases short, with 5 bases between. The CDR3 loop spans 13 amino acids.